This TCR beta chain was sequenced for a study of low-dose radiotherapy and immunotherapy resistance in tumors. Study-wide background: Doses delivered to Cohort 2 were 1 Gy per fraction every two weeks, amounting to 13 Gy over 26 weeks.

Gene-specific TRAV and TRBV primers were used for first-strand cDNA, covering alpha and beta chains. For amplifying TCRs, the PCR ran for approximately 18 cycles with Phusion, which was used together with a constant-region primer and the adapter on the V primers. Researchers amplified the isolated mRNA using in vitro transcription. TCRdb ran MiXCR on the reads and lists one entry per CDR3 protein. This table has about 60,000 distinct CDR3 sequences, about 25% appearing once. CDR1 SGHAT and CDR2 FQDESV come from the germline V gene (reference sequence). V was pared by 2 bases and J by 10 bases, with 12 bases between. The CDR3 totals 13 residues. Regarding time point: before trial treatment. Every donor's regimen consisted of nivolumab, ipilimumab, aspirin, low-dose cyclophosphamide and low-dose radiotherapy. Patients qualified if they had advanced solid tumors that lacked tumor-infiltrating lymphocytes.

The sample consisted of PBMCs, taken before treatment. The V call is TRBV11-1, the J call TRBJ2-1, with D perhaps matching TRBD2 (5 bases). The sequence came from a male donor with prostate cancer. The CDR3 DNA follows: TGTGCCAGCAGCTTATCGCGTCAGCGGGAGCAGTTCTTC. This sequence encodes CASSLSRQREQFF.